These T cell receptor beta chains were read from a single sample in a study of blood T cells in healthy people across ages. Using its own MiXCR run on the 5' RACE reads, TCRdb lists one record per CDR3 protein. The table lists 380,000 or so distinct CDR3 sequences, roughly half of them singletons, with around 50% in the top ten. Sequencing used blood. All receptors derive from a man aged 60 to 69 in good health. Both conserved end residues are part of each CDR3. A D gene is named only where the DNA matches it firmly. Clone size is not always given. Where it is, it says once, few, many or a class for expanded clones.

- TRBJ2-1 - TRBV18 CASSRNTGPNEQFF TGTGCCAGCTCCCGGAACACAGGACCCAATGAGCAGTTCTTC
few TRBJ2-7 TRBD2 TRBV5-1 CASSATSGGAYEQYF TGCGCCAGCAGCGCCACTAGCGGGGGAGCCTACGAGCAGTACTTC
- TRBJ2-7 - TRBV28 CASTLGGQVSQQYF TGTGCCAGCACCCTGGGGGGGCAGGTATCACAGCAGTACTTC
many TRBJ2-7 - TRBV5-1 CASSLYSGAYEQYF TGCGCCAGCAGCTTGTACAGCGGAGCCTACGAGCAGTACTTC
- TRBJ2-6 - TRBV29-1 CSVTGQLGPGANVLTF TGCAGCGTGACGGGCCAGTTGGGTCCTGGGGCCAACGTCCTGACTTTC
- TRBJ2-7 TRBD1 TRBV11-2 CASSLDYGRGFAEQYF TGTGCCAGCAGCTTAGATTACGGCAGGGGGTTTGCCGAGCAGTACTTC
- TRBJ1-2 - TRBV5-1 CASSLAGGREGYTF TGCGCCAGCAGCTTGGCCGGGGGGCGCGAAGGCTACACCTTC
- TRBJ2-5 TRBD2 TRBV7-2 CASSLVGSGSRTQYF TGTGCCAGCAGCTTAGTCGGTAGCGGGAGTAGGACCCAGTACTTC
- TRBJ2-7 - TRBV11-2 CASSFGTYEQYF TGTGCCAGCAGCTTCGGAACCTACGAGCAGTACTTC
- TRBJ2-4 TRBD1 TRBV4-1 CASSQEGQGRLNIQYF TGCGCCAGCAGCCAAGAAGGACAGGGAAGGCTAAACATTCAGTACTTC
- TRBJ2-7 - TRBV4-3 CASSQVAGGYEQYF TGCGCCAGCAGCCAAGTTGCAGGAGGCTACGAGCAGTACTTC
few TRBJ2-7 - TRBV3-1 CASSQPRSSYNEQYF TGTGCCAGCAGCCAACCTCGGAGCTCCTACAATGAGCAGTACTTC
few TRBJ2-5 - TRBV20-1 CSFSWGETQYF TGCAGTTTCAGTTGGGGGGAGACCCAGTACTTC
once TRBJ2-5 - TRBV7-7 CASSLAEGRETQYF TGTGCTAGCAGCTTAGCGGAGGGGAGGGAGACCCAGTACTTC
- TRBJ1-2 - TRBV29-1 CSVARDVGYTF TGCAGCGTTGCCAGAGATGTGGGCTACACCTTC
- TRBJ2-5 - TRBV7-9 CASSPRGGPIKETQYF TGTGCCAGCAGCCCCAGGGGAGGGCCCATTAAAGAGACCCAGTACTTC
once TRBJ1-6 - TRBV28 CASSLFYDSPLHF TGTGCCAGCAGTTTATTCTATGACTCACCCCTCCACTTT
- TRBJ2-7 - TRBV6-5 CASSPRVVSAYEQYF TGTGCCAGCAGCCCAAGGGTAGTCTCGGCCTACGAGCAGTACTTC